This is a list of T cell receptor beta chains from one sample in a study of blood T cell repertoires in COVID-19. Only in-frame clones appear in the TCRdb table, and some are missing; sequencing was by immunoSEQ multiplex PCR. The data show fewer than 250,000 clones, 70% to 85% seen once. The sample consisted of peripheral blood. The receptors come from a woman over 75 with acute or convalescent COVID-19. CDR3s include the opening cysteine and the closing phenylalanine or tryptophan. D genes are given only for firm matches. Clone size, where shown, is once, few, many, or a class for clones that have expanded.

v_gene	d_gene	abundance	j_gene	CDR3aa	CDR3nt
TRBV7-9	TRBD2	.	TRBJ2-2	CASSRPPSGRSGGELFF	TGTGCCAGCAGCCGCCCTCCTAGCGGGAGGTCTGGCGGGGAGCTGTTTTTT
TRBV2	TRBD1	once	TRBJ1-4	CASRRDRDFTNEKLFF	TGTGCCAGCAGGAGGGACAGGGATTTCACTAATGAAAAACTGTTTTTT
TRBV28	.	.	TRBJ1-4	CASSLRGEKLFF	TGTGCCAGCAGTCTCAGGGGTGAAAAACTGTTTTTT
TRBV3-1/TRBV3-2	TRBD1	.	TRBJ2-7	CASSPWTGRYEQYF	TGTGCCAGCAGCCCATGGACAGGGAGGTACGAGCAGTACTTC
TRBV18	.	once	TRBJ2-1	CASSTGGNEQFF	TGTGCCAGCTCGACGGGTGGCAATGAGCAGTTCTTC
TRBV6-5	.	.	TRBJ2-7	CASSKDSATYEQYF	TGTGCCAGCAGTAAGGACAGTGCCACCTACGAGCAGTACTTC
TRBV28	.	.	TRBJ2-7	CASSRSARSYEQYF	TGTGCCAGCTCTCGTAGCGCCCGCTCCTACGAGCAGTACTTC
TRBV7-2	.	.	TRBJ1-5	CASSLRTGRVQPQHF	TGTGCCAGCAGCCTACGTACAGGGAGGGTGCAGCCCCAGCATTTT
TRBV28	.	.	TRBJ1-2	CASSLGGAGYGYTF	TGTGCCAGCAGTTTAGGAGGGGCTGGCTATGGCTACACCTTC
TRBV4-3	.	.	TRBJ1-3	CASSRDYGNTIYF	TGCGCCAGCAGCAGGGACTATGGAAACACCATATATTTT
TRBV6-5	.	.	TRBJ1-5	CASRRSEGQPQHF	TGTGCCAGCAGGCGTTCCGAGGGTCAGCCCCAGCATTTT
TRBV7-2	.	.	TRBJ2-7	CASSPGQSYEQYF	TGTGCCAGCAGCCCGGGTCAGTCCTACGAGCAGTACTTC
TRBV7-6	TRBD1	.	TRBJ1-4	CASSAGQGAYEKLFF	TGTGCCAGCAGCGCTGGACAGGGGGCTTATGAAAAACTGTTTTTT
TRBV15	TRBD1	.	TRBJ1-3	CATSRGGTEIPGNTIYF	TGTGCCACCAGCCGTGGGGGGACAGAAATCCCTGGAAACACCATATATTTT
TRBV6-2/TRBV6-3	TRBD2	once	TRBJ2-1	CASSYSATSGVYNEQFF	TGTGCCAGCAGTTACTCGGCGACTAGCGGGGTTTACAATGAGCAGTTCTTC
TRBV3-1/TRBV3-2	.	.	TRBJ1-2	CASSQSYRANYGYTF	TGTGCCAGCAGCCAATCCTACAGGGCTAACTATGGCTACACCTTC
TRBV29-1	TRBD2	once	TRBJ2-2	CSGTGTSGGELFF	TGCAGTGGCACCGGGACTAGCGGCGGGGAGCTGTTTTTT
TRBV18	TRBD1	.	TRBJ1-4	CASSANGQGLSGLEKLFF	TGTGCCAGCTCAGCAAACGGACAGGGACTGTCGGGATTAGAAAAACTGTTTTTT
TRBV5-1	TRBD1	few	TRBJ1-2	CASSSGQKHTF	TGCGCCAGCAGCTCGGGACAGAAGCACACCTTC
TRBV10-3	.	.	TRBJ1-2	CAISEVPRYGYTF	TGTGCCATCAGCGAGGTGCCTAGGTATGGCTACACCTTC
TRBV28	TRBD2	.	TRBJ2-7	CASSLTFWGRLAGDYEQYF	TGTGCCAGCAGTTTAACCTTCTGGGGCAGGCTAGCGGGAGACTACGAGCAGTACTTC
TRBV7-6	TRBD2	.	TRBJ2-7	CASSLFRAGGYEQYF	TGTGCCAGCAGCTTATTCCGCGCGGGAGGCTACGAGCAGTACTTC
TRBV19	TRBD1	few	TRBJ1-1	CASSIPGQKKNTEAFF	TGTGCCAGTAGTATCCCGGGACAGAAAAAGAACACTGAAGCTTTCTTT
TRBV6-2/TRBV6-3	TRBD2	.	TRBJ2-1	CASSYASGLYNEQFF	TGTGCCAGCAGTTACGCTAGCGGGCTCTACAATGAGCAGTTCTTC
TRBV5-5	TRBD1	once	TRBJ1-2	CASSRPDRGGGYTF	TGTGCCAGCAGTCGGCCGGACAGGGGAGGTGGCTACACCTTC
TRBV9	TRBD1	.	TRBJ1-2	CASSVPTGGGYTF	TGTGCCAGCAGCGTCCCGACAGGGGGAGGCTACACCTTC
TRBV11-2	.	once	TRBJ1-2	CASSLTGDQYGYTF	TGTGCCAGCAGCTTAACGGGGGACCAATATGGCTACACCTTC
TRBV2	.	.	TRBJ1-2	CASSDGTTANYGYTF	TGTGCCAGCAGTGACGGTACTACCGCTAACTATGGCTACACCTTC
TRBV6-1	TRBD1	.	TRBJ1-3	CASSEVGQGARGNTIYF	TGTGCCAGCAGTGAAGTGGGACAGGGGGCGAGGGGAAACACCATATATTTT
TRBV28	.	.	TRBJ2-1	CASSGQNNEQFF	TGTGCCAGCAGTGGACAGAACAATGAGCAGTTCTTC
TRBV7-9	.	.	TRBJ2-1	CASSLTGLGEQFF	TGTGCCAGCAGCCTCACAGGGTTGGGTGAGCAGTTCTTC
TRBV3-1/TRBV3-2	TRBD2	.	TRBJ2-5	CASSQDELAGRGTQYF	TGTGCCAGCAGCCAAGATGAACTAGCGGGAAGGGGGACCCAGTACTTC
TRBV6-2/TRBV6-3	TRBD1	.	TRBJ2-7	CASSLTGEPYEQYF	TGTGCCAGCAGTCTCACAGGGGAACCCTACGAGCAGTACTTC
TRBV6-5	.	once	TRBJ1-6	CASSYSVVGDNSPLHF	TGTGCCAGCAGTTACTCAGTAGTGGGCGATAATTCACCCCTCCACTTT
TRBV5-5	.	.	TRBJ2-7	CASSGGTAYEQYF	TGTGCCAGCAGCGGGGGGACAGCCTACGAGCAGTACTTC
TRBV7-9	.	.	TRBJ2-7	CASRSDRSSYEQYF	TGTGCCAGCAGGTCAGACAGGAGCTCCTACGAGCAGTACTTC
TRBV20-1	.	.	TRBJ2-3	CSGTRVNTQYF	TGCAGTGGAACCAGGGTGAATACGCAGTATTTT
TRBV5-1	.	.	TRBJ1-2	CASSYQAGNYGYTF	TGCGCCAGCAGCTATCAGGCGGGGAACTATGGCTACACCTTC
TRBV5-6	.	.	TRBJ2-5	CASSWGVGETQYF	TGTGCCAGCAGCTGGGGGGTCGGAGAGACCCAGTACTTC
TRBV18	TRBD2	.	TRBJ2-3	CASSRLAGVSTDTQYF	TGTGCCAGCTCCCGACTAGCGGGAGTAAGCACAGATACGCAGTATTTT
TRBV28	.	.	TRBJ2-6	CASRAFGGRALSGANVLTF	TGTGCCAGCAGGGCCTTCGGGGGTCGGGCACTCTCTGGGGCCAACGTCCTGACTTTC
TRBV6-1	.	.	TRBJ1-2	CASSEAGTATNYGYTF	TGTGCCAGCAGTGAAGCAGGAACAGCTACTAACTATGGCTACACCTTC
TRBV5-1	.	.	TRBJ2-1	CASSQDRLLFF	TGCGCCAGCAGTCAGGATCGGCTGCTGTTCTTC
TRBV6-2/TRBV6-3	.	many	TRBJ2-7	CASSYIGTTLNYEQYF	TGTGCCAGCAGTTACATCGGGACAACCCTCAACTACGAGCAGTACTTC
TRBV5-6	.	.	TRBJ2-7	CASSKPGTTYEQYF	TGTGCCAGCAGCAAACCCGGGACAACCTACGAGCAGTACTTC
TRBV9	TRBD1	.	TRBJ1-2	CASSDLGQGNYGYTF	TGTGCCAGCAGCGACTTGGGACAGGGGAACTATGGCTACACCTTC
TRBV2	TRBD2	few	TRBJ2-7	CASSEDQREYYEQYF	TGTGCCAGCAGTGAAGATCAGCGGGAGTATTACGAGCAGTACTTC